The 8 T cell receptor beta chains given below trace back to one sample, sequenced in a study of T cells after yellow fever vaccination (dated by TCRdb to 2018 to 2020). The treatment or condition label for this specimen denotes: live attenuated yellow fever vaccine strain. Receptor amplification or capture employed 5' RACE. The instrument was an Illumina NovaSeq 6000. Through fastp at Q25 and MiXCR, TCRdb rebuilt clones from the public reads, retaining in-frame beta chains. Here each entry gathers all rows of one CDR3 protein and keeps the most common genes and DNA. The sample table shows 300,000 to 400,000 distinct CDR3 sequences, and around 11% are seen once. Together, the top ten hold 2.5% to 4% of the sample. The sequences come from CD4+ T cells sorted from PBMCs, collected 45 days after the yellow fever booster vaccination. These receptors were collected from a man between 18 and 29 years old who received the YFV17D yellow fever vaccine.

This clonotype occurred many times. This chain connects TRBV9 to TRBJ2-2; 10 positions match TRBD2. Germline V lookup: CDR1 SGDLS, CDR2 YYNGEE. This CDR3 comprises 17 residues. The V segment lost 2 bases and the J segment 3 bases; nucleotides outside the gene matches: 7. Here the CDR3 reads CASSVERGGPHTGELFF. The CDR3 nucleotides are TGTGCCAGCAGCGTTGAGCGGGGGGGCCCTCACACCGGGGAGCTGTTTTTT.

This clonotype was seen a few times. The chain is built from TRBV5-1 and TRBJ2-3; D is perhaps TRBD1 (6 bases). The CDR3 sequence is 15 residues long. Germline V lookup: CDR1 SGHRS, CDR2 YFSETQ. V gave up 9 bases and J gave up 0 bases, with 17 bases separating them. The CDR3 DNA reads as TGCGCCACCTCAACACAGGGATCTAGCACAGATACGCAGTATTTT. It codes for CATSTQGSSTDTQYF.

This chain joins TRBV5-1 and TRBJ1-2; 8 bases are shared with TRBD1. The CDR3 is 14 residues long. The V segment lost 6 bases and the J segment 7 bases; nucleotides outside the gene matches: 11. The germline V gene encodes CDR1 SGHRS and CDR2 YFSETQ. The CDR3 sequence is CASNGQGMAGGYTF. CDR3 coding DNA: TGCGCCAGCAACGGACAGGGAATGGCAGGTGGCTACACCTTC.

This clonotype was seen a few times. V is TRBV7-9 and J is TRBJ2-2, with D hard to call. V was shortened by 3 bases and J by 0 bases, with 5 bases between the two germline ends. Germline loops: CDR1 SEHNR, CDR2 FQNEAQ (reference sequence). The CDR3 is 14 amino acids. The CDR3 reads CASSFRANTGELFF. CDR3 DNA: TGTGCCAGCAGCTTTAGGGCGAACACCGGGGAGCTGTTTTTT.

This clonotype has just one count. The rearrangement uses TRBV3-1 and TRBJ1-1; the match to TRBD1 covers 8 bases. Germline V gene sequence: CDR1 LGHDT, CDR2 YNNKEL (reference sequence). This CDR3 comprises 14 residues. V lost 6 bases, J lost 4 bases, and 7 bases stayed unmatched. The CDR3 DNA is TGTGCCAGCAGGCGTCGACAGGGGAGCACTGAAGCTTTCTTT. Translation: CASRRRQGSTEAFF.

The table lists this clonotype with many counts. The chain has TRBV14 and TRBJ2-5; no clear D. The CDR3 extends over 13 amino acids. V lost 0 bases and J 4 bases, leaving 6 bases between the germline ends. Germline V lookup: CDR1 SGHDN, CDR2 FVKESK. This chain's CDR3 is CASSQDMGETQYF. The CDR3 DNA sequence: TGTGCCAGCAGCCAAGATATGGGAGAGACCCAGTACTTC. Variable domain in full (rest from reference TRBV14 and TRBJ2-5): EAGVTQFPSHSVIEKGQTVTLRCDPISGHDNLYWYRRVMGKEIKFLLHFVKESKQDESGMPNNRFLAERTGGTYSTLKVQPAELEDSGVYFCASSQDMGETQYFGPGTRLLVL.

The CDR3: CASSFGGAENTEAFF. CDR3 DNA: TGTGCCAGCAGCTTCGGGGGGGCGGAGAACACTGAAGCTTTCTTT. The chain has TRBV7-9 and TRBJ1-1, with TRBD1 as a possible D gene (6 bases). The CDR3 sequence is 15 residues long. Per the germline V gene, CDR1 is SEHNR and CDR2 is FQNEAQ (reference sequence). V lost 3 bases to trimming and J lost 1 base, with 12 bases between them.

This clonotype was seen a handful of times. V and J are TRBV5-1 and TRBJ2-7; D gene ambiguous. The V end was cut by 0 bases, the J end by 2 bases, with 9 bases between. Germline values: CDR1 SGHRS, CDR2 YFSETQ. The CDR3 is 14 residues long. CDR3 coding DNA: TGCGCCAGCAGCTTGGGGTCCGCAACCTACGAGCAGTACTTC. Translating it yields CASSLGSATYEQYF.